This entry concerns a single TCR beta chain. The method was immunoSEQ multiplex PCR; TCRdb's version includes in-frame clones alone and lacks a portion of them. In the table there are fewer than 90,000 clones, around 80% of which are singletons. V lost 2 bases, J lost 2 bases, and 12 bases lay in between. Germline V gene lookup returns CDR1 MNHEY and CDR2 SVGAGI. This CDR3 has 15 residues. The data stem from a study of neoadjuvant anti-PD-1 for oral cavity cancer. Sequenced here: PBMCs, sampled before nivolumab (anti-PD-1) treatment. The V gene is TRBV6-5, the J gene TRBJ1-1; D gene uncertain. This TCR came from a person aged 35-79 years with oral cavity squamous cell carcinoma. The CDR3 coding sequence is TGTGCCAGCAGTTACCAATGGACGGGAAACACTGAAGCTTTCTTT. Protein: CASSYQWTGNTEAFF.